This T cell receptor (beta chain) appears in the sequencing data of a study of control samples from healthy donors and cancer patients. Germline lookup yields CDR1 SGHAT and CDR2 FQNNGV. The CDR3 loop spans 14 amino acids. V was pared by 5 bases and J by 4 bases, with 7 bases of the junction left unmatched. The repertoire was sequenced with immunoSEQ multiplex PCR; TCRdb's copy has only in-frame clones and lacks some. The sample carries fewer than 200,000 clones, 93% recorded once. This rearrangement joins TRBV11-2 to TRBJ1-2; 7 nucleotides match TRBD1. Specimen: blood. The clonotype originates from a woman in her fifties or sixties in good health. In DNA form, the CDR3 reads TGTGCCAGCAGCCCAGACAGGGCGGTCTATGGCTACACCTTC. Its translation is CASSPDRAVYGYTF.